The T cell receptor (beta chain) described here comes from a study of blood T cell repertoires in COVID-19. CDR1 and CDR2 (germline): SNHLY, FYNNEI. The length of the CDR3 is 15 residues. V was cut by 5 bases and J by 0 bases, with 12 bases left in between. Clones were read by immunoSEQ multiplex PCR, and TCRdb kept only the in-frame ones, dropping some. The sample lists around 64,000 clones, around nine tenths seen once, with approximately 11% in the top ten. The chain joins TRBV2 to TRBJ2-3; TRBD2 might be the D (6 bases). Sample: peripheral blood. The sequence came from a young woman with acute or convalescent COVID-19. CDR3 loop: CASSPPAGSTDTQYF. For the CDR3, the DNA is TGTGCCAGCAGTCCTCCCGCGGGGAGCACAGATACGCAGTATTTT. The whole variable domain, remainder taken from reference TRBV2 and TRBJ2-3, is EPEVTQTPSHQVTQMGQEVILRCVPISNHLYFYWYRQILGQKVEFLVSFYNNEISEKSEIFDDQFSVERPDGSNFTLKIRSTKLEDSAMYFCASSPPAGSTDTQYFGPGTRLTVL.